Sequencing of this T cell receptor (beta chain) was carried out in a study of T cells in Graves' hyperthyroidism and ophthalmopathy. The definition of stable Graves' hyperthyroidism was no ophthalmopathy progression within 18 months. Pregnant or lactating patients were excluded, as were those with uncontrolled infection or other autoimmune disease. This clonotype was picked up many times. RNA transcripts provided the source from which TCR beta CDR3 regions were amplified. First-round RT-PCR of the TCR CDR3 relied on the HTBI primer set. TCRdb re-analysed the multiplex PCR reads in MiXCR, keeping a single row per CDR3 protein. The sample yields 80,000 to 100,000 distinct CDR3 sequences, roughly 37% seen once. Sequencing was done on a sample of peripheral blood or thyroid tissue (not recorded which). The receptor's source is a woman younger than 45 with Graves' hyperthyroidism.

The CDR3 nucleotides are TGTGCCAGCAGCTTAGACTCGGGACCGCCGGCCGCCGGGGAGCTGTTTTTT. Translating it yields CASSLDSGPPAAGELFF. V usage is TRBV11-2 and J usage is TRBJ2-2; D is tentatively TRBD1 or TRBD2 (5 bases each). The germline V and J ends were trimmed by 0 bases and 6 bases, with 17 bases remaining between them. From germline, CDR1 is SGHAT and CDR2 FQNNGV. This CDR3 spans 17 amino acids.